This entry lists 12 T cell receptor beta chains sequenced from one sample in a study of T cells of healthy individuals. Via MiXCR, TCRdb re-called the 5' RACE reads, giving one row per CDR3 protein. The sample has approximately 100,000 distinct CDR3 sequences, roughly a sixth seen once. The receptor set was obtained from a human donor in good health.

At least ten counts were recorded for this clonotype. The chain carries TRBV9 and TRBJ2-5, with 11 positions matching TRBD1. V gave up 2 bases and J gave up 5 bases; unmatched junction bases: 2. The CDR3 consists of 14 residues. The germline V gene encodes CDR1 SGDLS and CDR2 YYNGEE. The CDR3 reads CASSVGDRGETQYF. The CDR3 DNA sequence: TGTGCCAGCAGCGTTGGGGACAGGGGGGAGACCCAGTACTTC.

In its sample, this clonotype was seen many times. V usage is TRBV18 and J usage is TRBJ2-4; TRBD1 agrees at 7 bases. V shed 3 bases and J 6 bases; nucleotides not matched to a gene: 8. Germline V gene data show CDR1 as KGHSH and CDR2 as LQKENI. The CDR3 is made up of 15 amino acids. The CDR3 is CASSPPGTAANIQYF. CDR3 in DNA: TGTGCCAGCTCACCCCCCGGGACAGCCGCAAACATTCAGTACTTC.

This clonotype has only a few counts. J is TRBJ2-5 and V is TRBV28; unclear D gene. The CDR3 covers 14 residues. Trimming left V 3 bases short and J 2 bases short, with 10 bases between. Germline CDR1 MDHEN, CDR2 SYDVKM. CDR3 DNA sequence: TGTGCCAGCAGTTTTGGCGGATTGCAAGAGACCCAGTACTTC. Protein: CASSFGGLQETQYF.

This clonotype showed up many times. The rearrangement links TRBV19 to TRBJ1-6, with 9 bases matching TRBD1. Per germline, CDR1 LNHDA and CDR2 SQIVND (reference sequence). Losses at the gene ends were 6 bases for V and 10 bases for J; bases not matched to a gene: 10. This CDR3 has 15 amino acids. The CDR3 is CASSTGDRATSPLHF. CDR3 sequence (DNA): TGTGCCAGTAGCACCGGGGACAGGGCTACCTCACCCCTCCACTTT.

This clonotype was picked up many times. This chain joins TRBV20-1 and TRBJ2-3, with 8 positions matching TRBD2. Germline V gene sequence: CDR1 DFQATT, CDR2 SNEGSKA (reference sequence). The CDR3 extends over 13 amino acids. Trimming took 3 bases from V and 1 from J; bases not matched to a gene: 0. DNA for the CDR3: TGCAGTGCTAGGACTAGCGGCACAGATACGCAGTATTTT. Translation gives CSARTSGTDTQYF.

This chain connects TRBV20-1 to TRBJ1-1; D unclear. V was cut by 3 bases and J by 5 bases, with 13 bases left in between. Germline V lookup: CDR1 DFQATT, CDR2 SNEGSKA (reference sequence). The CDR3 sequence is 13 residues long. The CDR3 DNA is TGCAGTGCTAGTCCTACTTGGGGTACTGAAGCTTTCTTT. Its protein product is CSASPTWGTEAFF.

This clonotype was seen a handful of times. This chain joins TRBV20-1 and TRBJ2-6, with no clear D. The CDR3 has 14 amino acids. V was shortened by 3 bases and J by 3 bases, with 9 bases between the two germline ends. The germline gives CDR1 DFQATT, CDR2 SNEGSKA (reference sequence). Written as DNA, the CDR3 is TGCAGTGCTAGGTCAGGTGTTGGGGCCAACGTCCTGACTTTC. Protein: CSARSGVGANVLTF.

This sequence joins TRBV7-9 and TRBJ1-5; D remains ambiguous. This CDR3 has 15 residues. CDR1 and CDR2 (germline): SEHNR, FQNEAQ (reference sequence). V was cut by 1 base and J by 1 base, with 8 bases left in between. Written as DNA, the CDR3 is TGTGCCAGCAGCTTAGAGGGTGGAAGCAATCAGCCCCAGCATTTT. Residues: CASSLEGGSNQPQHF.

This clonotype was observed at least ten times. The V gene is TRBV6-2 or TRBV6-3, the J gene TRBJ1-1; D not resolved. Trimming cost V 0 bases and J 6 bases, with 11 bases left between them. Germline assignment: CDR1 MNHEY and CDR2 SVGEGT. This CDR3 region has 14 residues. The CDR3 loop reads CASSYSSSAAEAFF. The CDR3 DNA is TGTGCCAGCAGTTACTCGTCATCAGCGGCTGAAGCTTTCTTT.

This clonotype was seen more than once but under ten times. The chain links TRBV4-3 to TRBJ2-2; no firm D call. V lost 0 bases to trimming and J lost 2 bases, with 13 bases between them. Germline V gene sequence: CDR1 LGHNA, CDR2 YSLEER. This CDR3 has 17 amino acids. DNA of the CDR3: TGCGCCAGCAGCCAAGATCGGTCGGGCAGCAACACCGGGGAGCTGTTTTTT. Protein sequence: CASSQDRSGSNTGELFF.

The genes are TRBV20-1 and TRBJ2-7; TRBD2 aligns across 7 bases. The V gene's germline CDR1 is DFQATT and CDR2 SNEGSKA (reference sequence). V lost 1 base and J lost 6; bases outside the gene matches: 18. This CDR3 has 17 amino acids. Written as DNA, the CDR3 is TGCAGTGCTAGAGGGGGGAAAACTAGCGCCTTTTTGAGCGAGCAGTACTTC. Its protein is CSARGGKTSAFLSEQYF.

This clonotype was counted at least ten times. The chain combines TRBV20-1 with TRBJ2-4; a possible D gene is TRBD1 (6 bases). With 1 base removed from V and 6 bases from J, the gap between germline ends came to 13 bases. Germline CDR1 DFQATT, CDR2 SNEGSKA (reference sequence). The CDR3 length is 14 residues. DNA for the CDR3: TGCAGTGCTAGAGGACCGGGACAAGGAAACATTCAGTACTTC. It is translated as CSARGPGQGNIQYF.